This TCR beta chain appears in the sequencing data of a study of CD8 T cells in Susac syndrome. Whole-study findings and limits: Regarding the TCR sequencing and HLA analysis, the study admitted that a relatively small number of individuals were involved.

It was with random hexamers that roughly 0.5 to 1 ug RNA was reverse transcribed. A multiplex approach, immunoSEQ multiplex PCR, amplified TCR beta CDR3 across 54 Vbeta and 13 Jbeta. Using its own MiXCR run on the immunoSEQ multiplex PCR reads, TCRdb lists one record per CDR3 protein. The sample includes about 200,000 distinct CDR3 sequences, roughly 94% of them seen just once. CD8+ and CD4+ T cells from blood underwent TCR beta sequencing, which was carried out in a high-throughput format. In contrast to the negatively isolated CD8+ and CD4+ T cells, TEMRA cells were FACS-enriched. On this clonotype: What it binds is unknown.

This CDR3 has 13 residues. Germline-derived CDR1 and CDR2 are MNHEY and SMNVEV (reference sequence). Trimming pared 5 bases from V and 2 bases from J, leaving 9 bases between. This TCR was sampled from a human donor in good health. This chain connects TRBV27 to TRBJ1-2; D remains unclear. Sample: CD4+ T cells from PBMCs. CDR3 nucleotide sequence: TGTGCCAGCAGTCCAACAGAGAACTATGGCTACACCTTC. This sequence encodes CASSPTENYGYTF.